Listed below are T cell receptor beta chains from one sample, sequenced in a study of cytomegalovirus exposure and HLA in healthy donors. The repertoire was sequenced with immunoSEQ multiplex PCR; TCRdb's copy has only in-frame clones and lacks some. The table lists under 95,000 clones, roughly 88% of them singletons, with around 2.1% in the top ten. The sequencing input was PBMCs. These receptors were taken from a man aged 30 to 39 in good health and CMV-seronegative. Both conserved end residues are part of each CDR3. D genes are given only for firm matches. Size is omitted from some rows. Given values are once, few, many or a class for expanded clones.

J gene: TRBJ2-5
D gene: .
V gene: TRBV11-1
clone size: .
CDR3 DNA: TGTGCCAGCAGCTTTAGCTTATACGCTATTCAAGAGACCCAGTACTTC
CDR3 protein: CASSFSLYAIQETQYF

J gene: TRBJ2-1
D gene: .
V gene: TRBV2
clone size: .
CDR3 DNA: TGTGCCAGCAGTGAAGCGGGGGGTTCCTACAATGAGCAGTTCTTC
CDR3 protein: CASSEAGGSYNEQFF

J gene: TRBJ2-5
D gene: TRBD2
V gene: TRBV10-3
clone size: once
CDR3 DNA: TGTGCCATCAGCCGGGAGGGACTAGCCGCAGAGACCCAGTACTTC
CDR3 protein: CAISREGLAAETQYF

J gene: TRBJ2-7
D gene: TRBD1
V gene: TRBV2
clone size: .
CDR3 DNA: TGTGCCAGCGTTCGGACAGGGGGCTCCTACGAGCAGTACTTC
CDR3 protein: CASVRTGGSYEQYF

J gene: TRBJ2-5
D gene: TRBD1
V gene: TRBV10-2
clone size: .
CDR3 DNA: TGCGCCAGCCTTCCTACAGGGGGCGACGGGTCTACCCAGTACTTC
CDR3 protein: CASLPTGGDGSTQYF

J gene: TRBJ2-7
D gene: .
V gene: TRBV7-9
clone size: .
CDR3 DNA: TGTGCCAGCAGCTTAGCTGAGTCCTACGAGCAGTACTTC
CDR3 protein: CASSLAESYEQYF

J gene: TRBJ2-7
D gene: .
V gene: TRBV6-5
clone size: .
CDR3 DNA: TGTGCCAGCAGTTCATCCCGACGACAGTCCTACGAGCAGTACTTC
CDR3 protein: CASSSSRRQSYEQYF

J gene: TRBJ2-3
D gene: .
V gene: TRBV19
clone size: .
CDR3 DNA: TGTGCCAGTACTCGGGACACCCTAGGGGATACGCAGTATTTT
CDR3 protein: CASTRDTLGDTQYF

J gene: TRBJ2-1
D gene: TRBD1
V gene: TRBV28
clone size: .
CDR3 DNA: TGTGCCAGCAGTTTGTTGCCGGGACAGGGACAATGGAATGAGCAGTTCTTC
CDR3 protein: CASSLLPGQGQWNEQFF

J gene: TRBJ2-1
D gene: .
V gene: TRBV29-1
clone size: .
CDR3 DNA: TGCAGCGTTGTACCCCTAGACAGGGAGGTATACAATGAGCAGTTCTTC
CDR3 protein: CSVVPLDREVYNEQFF

J gene: TRBJ1-6
D gene: TRBD1
V gene: TRBV2
clone size: .
CDR3 DNA: TGTGCCAGCTGGGACAGGGATTCACCCCTCCACTTT
CDR3 protein: CASWDRDSPLHF

J gene: TRBJ2-3
D gene: TRBD2
V gene: TRBV7-2
clone size: .
CDR3 DNA: TGTGCCAGCAGCCTTGGACTAGCGGGAGCGGCAGATACGCAGTATTTT
CDR3 protein: CASSLGLAGAADTQYF